Listed below are T cell receptor beta chains from one sample, sequenced in a study of blood T cell repertoires in COVID-19. Generated by immunoSEQ multiplex PCR, the TCRdb table keeps only in-frame clones and is missing some. The top ten clones hold about a tenth of a sample with some 90,000 clones, roughly 82% of them seen once. The sequencing sample was made of peripheral blood. The receptor set was obtained from a man between 65 and 85 years old with active or convalescent COVID-19. The CDR3 runs from the conserved cysteine through the conserved F or W. The order of the fields is D gene, J gene, V gene, clone size, CDR3 DNA, CDR3 protein. The D gene is left open where the match is weak. A row's size may be missing; if present it is once, few, many or a size class.

d_gene: TRBD1; j_gene: TRBJ2-1; v_gene: TRBV7-9; abundance: .; CDR3nt: TGTGCCAGCAGCCTCTATCTGGGACAGGACTACAATGAGCAGTTCTTC; CDR3aa: CASSLYLGQDYNEQFF
d_gene: .; j_gene: TRBJ2-2; v_gene: TRBV19; abundance: .; CDR3nt: TGTGCCAGTAGTGGGCAGGGATACACCGGGGAGCTGTTTTTT; CDR3aa: CASSGQGYTGELFF
d_gene: .; j_gene: TRBJ1-5; v_gene: TRBV11-2; abundance: once; CDR3nt: TGTGCCAGCAGCCCCCAGGGGAATAGGAATCAGCCCCAGCATTTT; CDR3aa: CASSPQGNRNQPQHF
d_gene: TRBD1; j_gene: TRBJ1-1; v_gene: TRBV29-1; abundance: .; CDR3nt: TGCAGCGTTCCGGGGACAGGGGTGCCTGAAGCTTTCTTT; CDR3aa: CSVPGTGVPEAFF
d_gene: .; j_gene: TRBJ1-2; v_gene: TRBV7-2; abundance: .; CDR3nt: TGTGCCAGCAGCTTCTCCTCAGTCGGGGTTAATGGCTACACCTTC; CDR3aa: CASSFSSVGVNGYTF
d_gene: .; j_gene: TRBJ1-2; v_gene: TRBV5-5; abundance: .; CDR3nt: TGTGCCAGCAGCTTGTCGGCCCAGGGATCCCTAAACTATGGCTACACCTTC; CDR3aa: CASSLSAQGSLNYGYTF
d_gene: TRBD2; j_gene: TRBJ2-5; v_gene: TRBV27; abundance: .; CDR3nt: TGTGCCAGCAGAAACCTAGCGGGGGGAGAGACCCAGTACTTC; CDR3aa: CASRNLAGGETQYF
d_gene: .; j_gene: TRBJ2-7; v_gene: TRBV24-1; abundance: .; CDR3nt: TGTGCCACCAGTGACCGGAGGGGTCACGAGCAGTACTTC; CDR3aa: CATSDRRGHEQYF
d_gene: .; j_gene: TRBJ1-1; v_gene: TRBV7-2; abundance: .; CDR3nt: TGTGCCAGCAGTATTACGGACGGGGGGGACACTGAAGCTTTCTTT; CDR3aa: CASSITDGGDTEAFF
d_gene: .; j_gene: TRBJ1-1; v_gene: TRBV7-2; abundance: .; CDR3nt: TGTGCCAGCAAAGGGGAAGGTGGCACTGAAGCTTTCTTT; CDR3aa: CASKGEGGTEAFF
d_gene: TRBD2; j_gene: TRBJ2-7; v_gene: TRBV18; abundance: .; CDR3nt: TGTGCCAGCTCACCAATCGGGGGGAATAAAGGGCGAAGGGAGCAGTACTTC; CDR3aa: CASSPIGGNKGRREQYF
d_gene: .; j_gene: TRBJ1-4; v_gene: TRBV4-3; abundance: .; CDR3nt: TGCGCCAGCAGCCCGGCCAGGGATGAAAAACTGTTTTTT; CDR3aa: CASSPARDEKLFF
d_gene: .; j_gene: TRBJ2-1; v_gene: TRBV5-1; abundance: .; CDR3nt: TGCGCCAGCAGCCCCAGTGGGTCAGGGTCCTACAATGAGCAGTTCTTC; CDR3aa: CASSPSGSGSYNEQFF
d_gene: TRBD1; j_gene: TRBJ2-3; v_gene: TRBV4-2; abundance: .; CDR3nt: TGTGCCAGCAGCCCCCAGGGGGCCCCCACAGATACGCAGTATTTT; CDR3aa: CASSPQGAPTDTQYF
d_gene: .; j_gene: TRBJ2-4; v_gene: TRBV5-5; abundance: .; CDR3nt: TGTGCCAGCAGCCGGGATTCAGCCAAAAACATTCAGTACTTC; CDR3aa: CASSRDSAKNIQYF
d_gene: .; j_gene: TRBJ1-4; v_gene: TRBV6-6; abundance: .; CDR3nt: TGTGCCTCACAGGAGAATGAAAAACTGTTTTTT; CDR3aa: CASQENEKLFF
d_gene: TRBD1; j_gene: TRBJ1-1; v_gene: TRBV10-1; abundance: .; CDR3nt: TGCGCCAGCAGCTACAGGGGCGAAGCTTTCTTT; CDR3aa: CASSYRGEAFF
d_gene: .; j_gene: TRBJ1-2; v_gene: TRBV5-1; abundance: .; CDR3nt: TGCGCCAGCAGCCCCGAGGGCTCAGGGGTTGCCTATGGCTACACCTTC; CDR3aa: CASSPEGSGVAYGYTF
d_gene: TRBD1; j_gene: TRBJ2-7; v_gene: TRBV18; abundance: .; CDR3nt: TGTGCCAGCTCAGGGACAGCAGCCTCCTACGAGCAGTACTTC; CDR3aa: CASSGTAASYEQYF
d_gene: TRBD1; j_gene: TRBJ1-1; v_gene: TRBV7-9; abundance: .; CDR3nt: TGTGCCAGCAGCCTAGGACAGGGGTTAGGGAACACTGAAGCTTTCTTT; CDR3aa: CASSLGQGLGNTEAFF